The sequence of this T cell receptor beta chain was determined in a study of technical replicates of blood from several donors. The protocol was immunoSEQ multiplex PCR, while the TCRdb copy is restricted to in-frame clones and leaves out a portion. The sample holds 53,000 or so clones; around 83% are singletons and the top ten take 5.6%. Germline values: CDR1 SGHRS, CDR2 YFSETQ. The CDR3 spans 14 residues. The junction had 3 bases not matched to a gene; V was cut back by 4 bases and J by 3 bases. V usage is TRBV5-1 and J usage is TRBJ2-7; TRBD1 matches at 11 bases. This TCR was recovered from a human donor in good health. Some clones in this sample may be carry-over from other donors' samples. The sample consisted of PBMCs. The CDR3 reads CASSIGTGGYEQYF. As DNA, the CDR3 is TGCGCCAGCAGCATCGGGACAGGGGGCTACGAGCAGTACTTC.